One sample yielded the 6 T cell receptor beta chains listed below, sequenced in a study of T cell responses to AZD1222 COVID-19 vaccine. Only in-frame clones appear in the TCRdb table, and some are missing; sequencing was by immunoSEQ multiplex PCR. The data show roughly 100,000 clones, with 93% seen just once and approximately 4.7% held by the top ten. Material: peripheral blood, obtained on day 0 of AZD1222 vaccination. These receptors came from an adult in good health.

The rearrangement uses TRBV5-4 and TRBJ2-1; the D gene is possibly TRBD2 (5 bases). There are 13 residues in the CDR3. Germline-derived CDR1 and CDR2 are SGHNT and YYREEE (reference sequence). Trimming pared 3 bases from V and 3 bases from J, leaving 7 bases between. CDR3 residues: CASSSGLYNEQFF. The CDR3 nucleotides read TGTGCCAGCAGCTCTGGACTCTACAATGAGCAGTTCTTC.

V and J are TRBV18 and TRBJ1-4, with 7 bases aligning to TRBD1. V lost 4 bases, J lost 5 bases, and 1 base stayed unmatched. CDR1 is KGHSH and CDR2 is LQKENI in the germline V gene. The CDR3 loop spans 13 amino acids. CDR3 sequence: CASSQGANEKLFF. The CDR3 nucleotides are TGTGCCAGCTCACAGGGGGCGAATGAAAAACTGTTTTTT.

The J gene is TRBJ1-3, the V gene TRBV29-1; 8 bases align to TRBD1. Germline-derived CDR1 and CDR2 are SQVTM and ANQGSEA. V dropped 7 bases and J dropped 4; count of bases not matched to a gene: 6. This CDR3 has 13 residues. The CDR3 spells CSAMTGEGNTIYF. The CDR3, as DNA: TGCAGCGCTATGACAGGGGAAGGAAACACCATATATTTT.

The chain joins TRBV27 to TRBJ2-7; D might be TRBD1 or TRBD2, each matching 5 bases. The CDR3 covers 13 residues. Per the germline V gene, CDR1 is MNHEY and CDR2 is SMNVEV (reference sequence). V lost 3 bases and J 7 bases, leaving 13 bases between the germline ends. Here the CDR3 reads CASSFLGTREQYF. The CDR3 bases are TGTGCCAGCAGTTTCCTCGGGACGCGAGAGCAGTACTTC.

V gene TRBV4-3 combines with J gene TRBJ2-7, with 7 positions matching TRBD2. The CDR3 loop spans 15 amino acids. V gave up 0 bases and J gave up 2 bases; unmatched junction bases: 4. The germline V gene has CDR1 LGHNA and CDR2 YSLEER. In nucleotides, the CDR3 is TGCGCCAGCAGCCAAGACGGCGGGGGAACCTACGAGCAGTACTTC. Translating it yields CASSQDGGGTYEQYF.

The V gene is TRBV30, the J gene TRBJ1-2; the D gene is possibly TRBD1 (6 bases). V lost 3 bases and J lost 2, with 10 bases in between. Per the germline V gene, CDR1 is GTSNPN and CDR2 is SVGIG (reference sequence). CDR3 length equals 13 residues. This CDR3 is CAWREQGNYGYTF. The CDR3 nucleotides read TGTGCCTGGAGGGAACAGGGAAACTATGGCTACACCTTC.